The 19 T cell receptor beta chains given below trace back to one sample, sequenced in a study of blood T cell repertoires in COVID-19. The protocol was immunoSEQ multiplex PCR, while the TCRdb copy is restricted to in-frame clones and leaves out a portion. There are 180,000 or so clones in the sample; approximately 89% occur only once, and 3.5% to 4.5% lies in the top ten. Material: peripheral blood. These receptors came from a woman aged 25 to 39 with acute or convalescent COVID-19.

The V call is TRBV4-1, the J call TRBJ2-3; D might be TRBD2 (5 bases). The ends were cut back, 0 bases at V and 8 bases at J, with 6 bases in the middle. In germline, CDR1 is MGHRA, CDR2 YSYEKL. The CDR3 consists of 12 residues. The CDR3 nucleotides read TGCGCCAGCAGCCAAGAGGGGAGTACGCAGTATTTT. Amino acid sequence: CASSQEGSTQYF.

This chain links TRBV7-2 with TRBJ1-1; TRBD1 might be the D (5 bases). The CDR3 extends over 14 amino acids. Trimming left V 1 base short and J 5 bases short, with 11 bases between. Germline V gene data show CDR1 as SGHTA and CDR2 as FQGNSA. The CDR3 nucleotides are TGTGCCAGCAGCTTAGGGGGCGTAAATACTGAAGCTTTCTTT. It specifies CASSLGGVNTEAFF.

This clone was counted a single time. The DNA of the CDR3 is TGCGCCAGCGACCCGGACTTAACAAGCGGTGGAGATGAGCAGTTCTTC. It specifies CASDPDLTSGGDEQFF. This chain joins TRBV10-1 and TRBJ2-1; possibly TRBD2 for D (5 bases). Trimming took 8 bases from V and 8 from J, leaving 25 bases between them. Germline lookup yields CDR1 WNHNN and CDR2 SYGVQD (reference sequence). The CDR3 contains 16 residues.

V and J are TRBV5-1 and TRBJ2-2; D perhaps matches TRBD1 (6 bases). Germline V gene sequence: CDR1 SGHRS, CDR2 YFSETQ. The CDR3 is 16 amino acids. The germline V and J ends were trimmed by 7 bases and 2 bases, with 18 bases remaining between them. CDR3 protein: CASSRILGQNTGELFF. The CDR3 DNA is TGCGCCAGCTCCCGAATACTGGGACAAAACACCGGGGAGCTGTTTTTT.

This rearrangement joins TRBV5-4 to TRBJ1-5; D is unclear. Trimming took off 2 bases at V and 3 bases at J, with 3 bases between the two ends. The CDR3 loop spans 12 amino acids. CDR1 and CDR2 (germline): SGHNT, YYREEE (reference sequence). Here the CDR3 reads CASSFNNQPQHF. The DNA of the CDR3 is TGTGCCAGCAGCTTCAACAATCAGCCCCAGCATTTT.

The gene calls are TRBV5-1 and TRBJ1-1, with 10 positions matching TRBD1. The CDR3 extends over 14 amino acids. The V gene's germline CDR1 is SGHRS and CDR2 YFSETQ. The J segment lost 1 base and the V segment lost 8 bases, leaving 5 bases of the junction unmatched. The CDR3 protein is CASRQGATNTEAFF. The CDR3 DNA follows: TGCGCCAGTCGACAGGGGGCAACGAACACTGAAGCTTTCTTT.

The table lists this clone with a count of one. The V gene is TRBV7-9, the J gene TRBJ2-2; D unclear. The CDR3 loop spans 17 amino acids. Germline loops: CDR1 SEHNR, CDR2 FQNEAQ (reference sequence). The V end was cut by 4 bases, the J end by 0 bases, with 15 bases between. In DNA, the CDR3 is TGTGCCAGCAGCTCCGTCGCAGCACGGGCGAACACCGGGGAGCTGTTTTTT. Its translation is CASSSVAARANTGELFF.

This clone has just a few counts. The chain links TRBV2 to TRBJ2-3; D is possibly TRBD2 (6 bases). Germline CDR1 reads SNHLY; CDR2 reads FYNNEI. This CDR3 is 13 amino acids long. V was cut by 7 bases and J by 2 bases, with 10 bases left in between. As DNA, the CDR3 is TGTGCCAGCAATAGCGGTATCACAGATACGCAGTATTTT. Its protein product is CASNSGITDTQYF.

V is TRBV5-1 and J is TRBJ2-1; 13 bases fit TRBD2. V shed 4 bases, J shed 6 bases, and the junction held 7 bases outside the gene matches. The germline V gene has CDR1 SGHRS and CDR2 YFSETQ. The CDR3 length is 16 residues. CDR3 DNA sequence: TGCGCCAGCAGCGCGTCCGGGACTAGCGGGATCAATGAGCAGTTCTTC. Residues: CASSASGTSGINEQFF.

The V and J genes are TRBV11-3 and TRBJ2-5; D unclear. The CDR3 totals 11 residues. Germline CDR1 reads SGHNT; CDR2 reads YENEEA. V lost 4 bases, J lost 6 bases, and 6 bases lay in between. The CDR3 spells CASSSQKTQYF. The CDR3 coding sequence is TGTGCCAGCAGCTCACAAAAGACCCAGTACTTC.

This clone has a handful of counts. The rearrangement joins TRBV4-1 to TRBJ1-5; D not resolved. CDR1 and CDR2 (germline): MGHRA, YSYEKL. The length of the CDR3 is 15 residues. Trimming removed 8 bases from V and 3 bases from J, with 17 bases in between. CDR3 sequence reads: CASLDVMEYNQPQHF. CDR3 sequence (DNA): TGCGCCAGCCTTGATGTAATGGAGTACAATCAGCCCCAGCATTTT.

The gene calls are TRBV3-1 (or the pseudogene TRBV3-2) and TRBJ2-7; D not certain. Germline CDR1 is LGHDT and CDR2 is YNNKEL (reference sequence). V dropped 0 bases and J dropped 3 bases, with 12 bases sitting between them. This CDR3 comprises 15 residues. The CDR3 loop reads CASSQDTTPYYEQYF. Here the CDR3 DNA reads TGTGCCAGCAGCCAAGATACGACTCCCTACTACGAGCAGTACTTC.

This chain uses TRBV7-2 with TRBJ2-3, with 7 bases that match TRBD2. Germline trimming cut 6 bases from V and 11 bases from J; bases unmatched to any gene: 8. The germline V gene has CDR1 SGHTA and CDR2 FQGNSA. The CDR3 totals 12 residues. DNA for the CDR3: TGTGCCAGCAGTCCCCCCGGGAGGTGGCAGTATTTT. Its protein is CASSPPGRWQYF.

The V call is TRBV12-5, the J call TRBJ2-3; TRBD2 aligns across 7 bases. V trimming: 1 base; J trimming: 4 bases; junction bases outside the gene matches: 5. The CDR3 sequence is 15 residues long. In germline, CDR1 is LGHNT, CDR2 FRNRAP. The CDR3 reads CASGLGVGGADTQYF. DNA of the CDR3: TGTGCTAGTGGTTTGGGTGTGGGGGGGGCAGATACGCAGTATTTT.

The gene calls are TRBV19 and TRBJ2-1, with TRBD1 matching 7 bases. Trimming removed 5 bases from V and 1 base from J; junction bases left unmatched: 2. Germline CDR1 reads LNHDA; CDR2 reads SQIVND (reference sequence). CDR3 size: 14 residues. CDR3 in DNA: TGTGCCAGTAGTTACAGGGGTTCCTACAATGAGCAGTTCTTC. Translation gives CASSYRGSYNEQFF.

The chain combines TRBV18 with TRBJ1-1; possible D gene TRBD1, 6 bases. V lost 4 bases to trimming and J lost 1 base, with 10 bases between them. Germline CDR1 is KGHSH and CDR2 is LQKENI. The CDR3 sequence is 14 residues long. The CDR3 loop reads CASSQPGQNTEAFF. DNA for the CDR3: TGTGCCAGCTCACAACCGGGACAGAACACTGAAGCTTTCTTT.

V is TRBV27 and J is TRBJ2-2; no definite D call. The V end lost 6 bases, the J end lost 5 bases, and 10 bases lay between the germline ends. Germline CDR1 is MNHEY and CDR2 is SMNVEV (reference sequence). The CDR3 spans 13 residues. The CDR3 spells CASSSRGTGELFF. The CDR3, as DNA: TGTGCCAGCAGCTCCAGAGGAACCGGGGAGCTGTTTTTT.

This rearrangement joins TRBV6-6 to TRBJ2-5; D remains ambiguous. Trimming left V 6 bases short and J 0 bases short, with 11 bases between. Germline assignment: CDR1 MNHNY and CDR2 SVGAGI (reference sequence). There are 14 residues in the CDR3. The CDR3 sequence: CASRTSSHQETQYF. CDR3 bases: TGTGCCAGCAGGACCTCTAGTCACCAAGAGACCCAGTACTTC.

Relative to its sample, this clone is medium-sized (0.01 to 0.1%). The chain has TRBV6-5 and TRBJ1-5; tentatively, D is TRBD1 (6 bases). Between the trimmed V and J ends, which lost 2 bases and 0 bases, there was a span of 8 bases. This CDR3 is built from 15 residues. Germline CDR1 and CDR2: MNHEY and SVGAGI. In DNA form, the CDR3 reads TGTGCCAGCAGTTACCGACAGGATAGCAATCAGCCCCAGCATTTT. This translates into CASSYRQDSNQPQHF.